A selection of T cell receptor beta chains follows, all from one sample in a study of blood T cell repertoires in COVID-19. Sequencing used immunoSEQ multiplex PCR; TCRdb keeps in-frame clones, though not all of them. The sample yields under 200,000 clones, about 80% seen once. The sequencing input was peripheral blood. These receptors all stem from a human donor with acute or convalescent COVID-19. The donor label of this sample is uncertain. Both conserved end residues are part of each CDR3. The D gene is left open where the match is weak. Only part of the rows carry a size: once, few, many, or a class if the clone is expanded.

cdr3_nt: TGTGCCAGCAGTCGGACTCTCAGCTCCTACGAGCAGTACTTC
cdr3_aa: CASSRTLSSYEQYF
d_call: .
clone_size: .
j_call: TRBJ2-7
v_call: TRBV6-2/TRBV6-3

cdr3_nt: TGCGCCAGCAGCCCGGGACAGTTCTCCCACCAGCCCCAGCATTTT
cdr3_aa: CASSPGQFSHQPQHF
d_call: TRBD1
clone_size: .
j_call: TRBJ1-5
v_call: TRBV10-2

cdr3_nt: TGTGCCAGTAGTTCAAAACAGCGGTCCTACGAGCAGTACTTC
cdr3_aa: CASSSKQRSYEQYF
d_call: .
clone_size: .
j_call: TRBJ2-7
v_call: TRBV19

cdr3_nt: TGTGCCAGCAGCCCGCTTTCGGGGAGGGAAGGCTACAATGAGCAGTTCTTC
cdr3_aa: CASSPLSGREGYNEQFF
d_call: TRBD2
clone_size: few
j_call: TRBJ2-1
v_call: TRBV3-1/TRBV3-2

cdr3_nt: TGTGCCAGTTCCTTTCAGGGGGCGGACTATGGCTACACCTTC
cdr3_aa: CASSFQGADYGYTF
d_call: TRBD1
clone_size: .
j_call: TRBJ1-2
v_call: TRBV19

cdr3_nt: TGTGCCAGCAGCCCTTCCGGAATATTGACGGGAGCTGGCTACACCTTC
cdr3_aa: CASSPSGILTGAGYTF
d_call: .
clone_size: .
j_call: TRBJ1-2
v_call: TRBV3-1/TRBV3-2

cdr3_nt: TGTGCCAGCAGCTCGTTAGCGGGAGTGAGCACAGATACGCAGTATTTT
cdr3_aa: CASSSLAGVSTDTQYF
d_call: TRBD2
clone_size: few
j_call: TRBJ2-3
v_call: TRBV5-5

cdr3_nt: TGTGCCAGTAGTATAGTCGAGGGGGCCTACGAGCAGTACTTC
cdr3_aa: CASSIVEGAYEQYF
d_call: .
clone_size: .
j_call: TRBJ2-7
v_call: TRBV19

cdr3_nt: TGTGCCAGCAGCCGACTTAAATTAGCGGGAGGCGCCGGGGAGCTGTTTTTT
cdr3_aa: CASSRLKLAGGAGELFF
d_call: TRBD2
clone_size: once
j_call: TRBJ2-2
v_call: TRBV11-2

cdr3_nt: TGTGCCAGCAGTTGGACAGGAAATCAGCCCCAGCATTTT
cdr3_aa: CASSWTGNQPQHF
d_call: TRBD1
clone_size: .
j_call: TRBJ1-5
v_call: TRBV6-2/TRBV6-3

cdr3_nt: TGTGCCAGCAGTTTTAAATGGAGCACCGGGGAGCTGTTTTTT
cdr3_aa: CASSFKWSTGELFF
d_call: .
clone_size: .
j_call: TRBJ2-2
v_call: TRBV28

cdr3_nt: TGCGCCAGCAGCCAAGTACAGGGTGCCGGTGAAGCTTTCTTT
cdr3_aa: CASSQVQGAGEAFF
d_call: .
clone_size: .
j_call: TRBJ1-1
v_call: TRBV4-1

cdr3_nt: TGTGCCACCAGCAGAGGCGGGACAGGGGGAGGCGAGCAGTACTTC
cdr3_aa: CATSRGGTGGGEQYF
d_call: TRBD1
clone_size: .
j_call: TRBJ2-7
v_call: TRBV15

cdr3_nt: TGTGCCAGCAGCGCCTCAGGGGGGGCCAACGTCCTGACTTTC
cdr3_aa: CASSASGGANVLTF
d_call: .
clone_size: .
j_call: TRBJ2-6
v_call: TRBV9

cdr3_nt: TGCGCCAGCAGCTTGGCATCGGACCGCCGAACAGGGAGAGGAAACACCATATATTTT
cdr3_aa: CASSLASDRRTGRGNTIYF
d_call: .
clone_size: .
j_call: TRBJ1-3
v_call: TRBV5-1

cdr3_nt: TGTGCCAGCAGCCAAGCAGGGGTGAACACTGAAGCTTTCTTT
cdr3_aa: CASSQAGVNTEAFF
d_call: .
clone_size: .
j_call: TRBJ1-1
v_call: TRBV3-1/TRBV3-2